What follows are 6 T cell receptor beta chains derived from one specimen sequenced in a study of blood T cell repertoires in COVID-19. The assay was immunoSEQ multiplex PCR, and TCRdb's table has in-frame clones only and misses some. The sample lists fewer than 300,000 clones; around three quarters were seen once. Input material: peripheral blood. These receptors all come from a woman older than 75 with acute or convalescent COVID-19.

This clone was counted only a few times. V gene TRBV5-6 combines with J gene TRBJ1-6; 8 bases align to TRBD1. V shed 3 bases, J shed 6 bases, and the junction held 5 bases outside the gene matches. The CDR3 spans 15 residues. CDR1 is SGHDT and CDR2 is YYEEEE in the germline V gene. In DNA form, the CDR3 reads TGTGCCAGCAGCTACAGGACAGGGATTAATTCACCCCTCCACTTT. Translation gives CASSYRTGINSPLHF.

The sample holds one count of this clone. This rearrangement joins TRBV18 to TRBJ2-2; 7 nucleotides align to TRBD1. The V gene end was trimmed by 0 bases and the J gene end by 4 bases; junction bases not matched to a gene: 5. Per the germline V gene, CDR1 is KGHSH and CDR2 is LQKENI. This CDR3 is 16 amino acids long. This CDR3 is CASSPPTGVRTGELFF. The CDR3 DNA sequence: TGTGCCAGCTCACCACCTACAGGGGTTCGCACCGGGGAGCTGTTTTTT.

The chain combines TRBV18 with TRBJ1-1, with unresolved D. CDR1 and CDR2 from the germline V gene are KGHSH and LQKENI. The V end lost 8 bases, the J end lost 1 base, and 11 bases lay between the germline ends. The CDR3 sequence is 13 residues long. The CDR3 protein is CASATQENTEAFF. DNA of the CDR3: TGTGCCAGCGCTACTCAGGAGAACACTGAAGCTTTCTTT.

The chain couples TRBV6-2 or TRBV6-3 to TRBJ2-1, with TRBD2 as a possible D gene (5 bases). V was cut by 0 bases and J by 8 bases, with 11 bases left in between. Germline CDR1 MNHEY, CDR2 SVGEGT. There are 14 residues in the CDR3. The CDR3 DNA reads TGTGCCAGCAGTTACTCGAGGGCTATGGATGAGCAGTTCTTC. Its protein is CASSYSRAMDEQFF.

This clone occurred once. The V and J genes are TRBV19 and TRBJ2-1, with 14 bases fitting TRBD2. CDR3 length: 18 amino acids. With 4 bases clipped from V and 9 bases from J, the junction kept 14 bases outside the gene matches. Germline assignment: CDR1 LNHDA and CDR2 SQIVND (reference sequence). CDR3 amino acids: CASSTRLAGGPARTEQFF. Here the CDR3 DNA reads TGTGCCAGTAGTACTAGACTAGCGGGGGGGCCAGCTAGGACTGAGCAGTTCTTC.

The chain employs TRBV12-5 and TRBJ2-3, with 8 nucleotides matching TRBD2. CDR1 LGHNT and CDR2 FRNRAP come from the germline V gene. With 6 bases clipped from V and 4 bases from J, the junction kept 6 bases outside the gene matches. The CDR3 is 14 residues long. The CDR3 is CASGPGLAADTQYF. CDR3 coding DNA: TGTGCTAGTGGACCTGGACTAGCCGCAGATACGCAGTATTTT.